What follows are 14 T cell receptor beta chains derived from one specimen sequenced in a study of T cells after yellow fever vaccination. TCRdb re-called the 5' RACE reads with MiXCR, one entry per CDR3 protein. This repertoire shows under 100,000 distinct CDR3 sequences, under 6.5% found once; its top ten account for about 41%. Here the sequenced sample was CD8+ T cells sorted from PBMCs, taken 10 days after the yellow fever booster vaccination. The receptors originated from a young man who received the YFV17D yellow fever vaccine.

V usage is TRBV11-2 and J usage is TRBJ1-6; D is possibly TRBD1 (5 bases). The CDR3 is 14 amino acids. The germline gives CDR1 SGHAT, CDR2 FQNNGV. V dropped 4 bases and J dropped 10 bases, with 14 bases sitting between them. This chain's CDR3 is CASSSRARDSPLHF. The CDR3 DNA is TGTGCCAGCAGCTCCCGGGCGCGGGACTCACCCCTCCACTTT.

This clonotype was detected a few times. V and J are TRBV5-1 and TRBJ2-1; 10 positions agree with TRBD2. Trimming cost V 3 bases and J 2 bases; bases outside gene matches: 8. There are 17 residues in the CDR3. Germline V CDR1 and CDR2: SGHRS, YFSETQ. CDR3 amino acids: CASSWGQGLATYNEQFF. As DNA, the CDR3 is TGCGCCAGCAGCTGGGGGCAGGGACTAGCGACCTACAATGAGCAGTTCTTC.

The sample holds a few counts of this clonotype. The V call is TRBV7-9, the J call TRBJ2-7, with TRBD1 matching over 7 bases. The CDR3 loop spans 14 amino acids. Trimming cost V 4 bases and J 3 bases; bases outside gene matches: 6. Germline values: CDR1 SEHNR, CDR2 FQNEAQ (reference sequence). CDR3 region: CASSSPGQLYEQYF. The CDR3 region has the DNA TGTGCCAGCAGCTCGCCGGGACAGCTCTACGAGCAGTACTTC.

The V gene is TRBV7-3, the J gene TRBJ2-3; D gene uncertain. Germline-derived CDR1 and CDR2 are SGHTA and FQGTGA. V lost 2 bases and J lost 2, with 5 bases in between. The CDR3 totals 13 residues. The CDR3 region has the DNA TGTGCCAGCAGCTTAGAGCACACAGATACGCAGTATTTT. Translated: CASSLEHTDTQYF.

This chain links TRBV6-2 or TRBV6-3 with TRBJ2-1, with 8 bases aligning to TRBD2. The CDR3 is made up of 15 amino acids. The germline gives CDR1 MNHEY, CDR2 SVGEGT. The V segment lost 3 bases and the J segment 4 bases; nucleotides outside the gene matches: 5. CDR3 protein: CASSYGGGPYNEQFF. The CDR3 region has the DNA TGTGCCAGCAGTTATGGCGGGGGGCCTTACAATGAGCAGTTCTTC.

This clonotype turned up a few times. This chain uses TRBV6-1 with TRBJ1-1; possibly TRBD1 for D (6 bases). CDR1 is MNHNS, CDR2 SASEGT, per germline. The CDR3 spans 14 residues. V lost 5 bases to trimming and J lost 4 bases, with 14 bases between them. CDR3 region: CASSSTETGTEAFF. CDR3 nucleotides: TGTGCCAGCAGTTCGACCGAGACAGGCACTGAAGCTTTCTTT.

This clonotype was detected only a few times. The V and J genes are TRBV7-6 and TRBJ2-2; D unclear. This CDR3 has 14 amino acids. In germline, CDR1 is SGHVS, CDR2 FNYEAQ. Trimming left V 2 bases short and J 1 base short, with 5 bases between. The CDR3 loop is CASSLLENTGELFF. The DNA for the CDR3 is TGTGCCAGCAGCTTACTCGAGAACACCGGGGAGCTGTTTTTT.

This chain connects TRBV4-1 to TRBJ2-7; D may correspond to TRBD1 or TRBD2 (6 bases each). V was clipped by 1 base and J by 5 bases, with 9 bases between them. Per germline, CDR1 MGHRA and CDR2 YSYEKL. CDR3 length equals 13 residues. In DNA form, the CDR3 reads TGCGCCAGCAGCCAAGTGGGGGGCGACGAGCAGTACTTC. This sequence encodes CASSQVGGDEQYF.

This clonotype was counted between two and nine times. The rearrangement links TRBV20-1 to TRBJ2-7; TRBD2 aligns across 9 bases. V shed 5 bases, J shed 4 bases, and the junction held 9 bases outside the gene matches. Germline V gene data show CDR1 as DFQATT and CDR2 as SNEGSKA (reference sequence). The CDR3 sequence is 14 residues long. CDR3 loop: CSASRTSESYEQYF. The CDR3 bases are TGCAGTGCTTCCAGGACTAGCGAATCATACGAGCAGTACTTC.

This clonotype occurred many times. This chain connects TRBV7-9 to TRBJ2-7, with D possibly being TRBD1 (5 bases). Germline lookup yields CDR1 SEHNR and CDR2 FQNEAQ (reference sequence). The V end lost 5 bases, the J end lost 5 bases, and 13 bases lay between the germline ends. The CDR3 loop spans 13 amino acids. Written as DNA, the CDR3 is TGTGCCAGCAGCCCCACCGGACATAACGAGCAGTACTTC. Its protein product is CASSPTGHNEQYF.

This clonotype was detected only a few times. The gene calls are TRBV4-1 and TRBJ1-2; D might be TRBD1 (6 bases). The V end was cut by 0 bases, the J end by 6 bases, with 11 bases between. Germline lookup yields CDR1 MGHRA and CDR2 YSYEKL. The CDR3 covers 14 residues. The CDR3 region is CASSQETGKDGYTF. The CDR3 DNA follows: TGCGCCAGCAGCCAAGAAACAGGGAAGGATGGCTACACCTTC.

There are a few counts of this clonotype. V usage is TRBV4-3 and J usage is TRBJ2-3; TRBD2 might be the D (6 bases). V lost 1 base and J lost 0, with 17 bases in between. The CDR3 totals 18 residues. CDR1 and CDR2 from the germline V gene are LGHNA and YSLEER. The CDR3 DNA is TGCGCCAGCAGCCAAGGCCTTGAAGCGGGTGCTAGCACAGATACGCAGTATTTT. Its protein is CASSQGLEAGASTDTQYF.

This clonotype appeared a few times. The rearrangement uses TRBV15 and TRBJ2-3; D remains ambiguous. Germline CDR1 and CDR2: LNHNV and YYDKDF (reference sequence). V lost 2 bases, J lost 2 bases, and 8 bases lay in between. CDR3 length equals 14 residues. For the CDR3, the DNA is TGTGCCACCAGCAGACCCGTCCCCACAGATACGCAGTATTTT. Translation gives CATSRPVPTDTQYF.

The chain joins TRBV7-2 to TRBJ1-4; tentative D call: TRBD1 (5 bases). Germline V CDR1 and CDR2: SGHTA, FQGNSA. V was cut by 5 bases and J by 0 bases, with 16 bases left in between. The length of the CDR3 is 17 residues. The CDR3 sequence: CASSKRGRDATNEKLFF. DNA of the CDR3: TGTGCCAGCAGCAAGCGGGGCAGGGATGCAACTAATGAAAAACTGTTTTTT.